This T cell receptor (beta chain) was profiled in a study of cytomegalovirus exposure and HLA in healthy donors. Study conclusions and caveats: Roughly uniform sequencing depth across donors was assumed, possibly incorrectly. About 90% or about 30% of the time was how often most TCR beta V segments were productive, according to an earlier analysis.

As regards this clone: Its specificity is not known.

Primers: 60 Vbeta forward and 13 Jbeta reverse. The data were produced by immunoSEQ multiplex PCR, yet TCRdb's version contains in-frame clones alone and is incomplete. This table has 150,000 to 200,000 clones, just under 80% appearing once. CDR1 and CDR2 (germline): MNHEY, SVGAGI. CDR3 length: 15 amino acids. Trimming removed 2 bases from V and 0 bases from J, with 8 bases in between. This receptor was obtained from a woman aged 45 to 65 in good health and CMV-seropositive. Sequenced sample: PBMCs. The V and J genes are TRBV6-5 and TRBJ1-5; D not resolved. The CDR3 DNA is TGTGCCAGCAGTTACGGCCTTAATAGCAATCAGCCCCAGCATTTT. Residues: CASSYGLNSNQPQHF.